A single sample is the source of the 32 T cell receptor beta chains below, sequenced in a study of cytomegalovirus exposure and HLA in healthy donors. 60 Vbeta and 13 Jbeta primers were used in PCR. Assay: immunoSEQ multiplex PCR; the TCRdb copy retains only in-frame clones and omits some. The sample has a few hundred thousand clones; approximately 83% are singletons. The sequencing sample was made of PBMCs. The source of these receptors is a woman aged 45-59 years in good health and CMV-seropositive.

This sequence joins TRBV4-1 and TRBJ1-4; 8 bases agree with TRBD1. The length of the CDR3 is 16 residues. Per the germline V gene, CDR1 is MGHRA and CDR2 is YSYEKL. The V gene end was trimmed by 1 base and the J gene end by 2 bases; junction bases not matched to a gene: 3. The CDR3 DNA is TGCGCCAGCAGCCAAGCCAGGGGGCACACTAATGAAAAACTGTTTTTT. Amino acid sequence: CASSQARGHTNEKLFF.

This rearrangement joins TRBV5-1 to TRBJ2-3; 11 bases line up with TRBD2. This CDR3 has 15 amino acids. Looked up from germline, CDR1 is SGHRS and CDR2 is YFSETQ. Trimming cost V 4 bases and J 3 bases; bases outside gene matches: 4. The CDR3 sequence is CASSAGTSGTDTQYF. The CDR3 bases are TGCGCCAGCAGCGCCGGGACTAGCGGTACAGATACGCAGTATTTT.

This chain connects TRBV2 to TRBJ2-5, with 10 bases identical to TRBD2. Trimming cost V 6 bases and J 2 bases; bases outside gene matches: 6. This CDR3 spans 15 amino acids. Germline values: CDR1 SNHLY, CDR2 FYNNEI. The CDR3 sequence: CASSLLAGRQETQYF. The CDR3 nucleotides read TGTGCCAGCAGCCTACTAGCGGGGAGGCAAGAGACCCAGTACTTC.

CDR3 sequence reads: CASRLAFDRGTEAFF. The DNA of the CDR3 is TGTGCCAGCAGACTCGCCTTCGACAGGGGCACTGAAGCTTTCTTT. This chain connects TRBV6-4 to TRBJ1-1; 8 bases line up with TRBD1. V shed 6 bases, J shed 4 bases, and the junction held 10 bases outside the gene matches. CDR1 and CDR2 from the germline V gene are MRHNA and SNTAGT. The length of the CDR3 is 15 residues.

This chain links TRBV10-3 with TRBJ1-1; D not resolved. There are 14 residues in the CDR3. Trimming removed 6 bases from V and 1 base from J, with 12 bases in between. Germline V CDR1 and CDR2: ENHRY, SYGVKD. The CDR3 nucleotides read TGTGCCATCAGAGACACCGGATCGAACACTGAAGCTTTCTTT. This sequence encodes CAIRDTGSNTEAFF.

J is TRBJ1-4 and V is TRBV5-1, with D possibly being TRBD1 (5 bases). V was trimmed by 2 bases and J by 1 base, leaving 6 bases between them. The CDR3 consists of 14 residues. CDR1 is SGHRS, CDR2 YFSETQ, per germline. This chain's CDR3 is CASSFGGTNEKLFF. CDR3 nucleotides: TGCGCCAGCAGCTTCGGGGGAACTAATGAAAAACTGTTTTTT.

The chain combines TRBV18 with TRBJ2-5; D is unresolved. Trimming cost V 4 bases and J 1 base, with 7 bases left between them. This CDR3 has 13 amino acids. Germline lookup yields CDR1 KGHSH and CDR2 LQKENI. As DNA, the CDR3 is TGTGCCAGCTCACTGGGCAGCCAAGAGACCCAGTACTTC. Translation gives CASSLGSQETQYF. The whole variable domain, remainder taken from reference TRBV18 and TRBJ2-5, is NAGVMQNPRHLVRRRGQEARLRCSPMKGHSHVYWYRQLPEEGLKFMVYLQKENIIDESGMPKERFSAEFPKEGPSILRIQQVVRGDSAAYFCASSLGSQETQYFGPGTRLLVL.

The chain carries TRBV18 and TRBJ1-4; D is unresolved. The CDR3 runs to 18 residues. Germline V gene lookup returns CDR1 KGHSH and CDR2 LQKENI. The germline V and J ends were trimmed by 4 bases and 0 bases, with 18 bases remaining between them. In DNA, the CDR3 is TGTGCCAGCTCACAACAAGGAAGCGGAGGTGCAACTAATGAAAAACTGTTTTTT. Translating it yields CASSQQGSGGATNEKLFF.

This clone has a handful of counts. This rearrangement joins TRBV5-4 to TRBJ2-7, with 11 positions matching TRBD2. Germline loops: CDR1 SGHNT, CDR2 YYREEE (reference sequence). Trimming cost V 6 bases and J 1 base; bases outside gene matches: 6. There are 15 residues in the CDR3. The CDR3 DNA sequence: TGTGCCAGCAATGACCTAGCGGGGGGATCCTACGAGCAGTACTTC. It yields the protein CASNDLAGGSYEQYF.

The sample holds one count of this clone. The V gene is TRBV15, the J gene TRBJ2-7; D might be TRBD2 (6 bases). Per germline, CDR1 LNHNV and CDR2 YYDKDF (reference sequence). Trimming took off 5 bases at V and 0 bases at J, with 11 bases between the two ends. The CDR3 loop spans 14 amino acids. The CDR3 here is CATSDRDFSYEQYF. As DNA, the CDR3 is TGTGCCACCAGCGACCGGGACTTCTCCTACGAGCAGTACTTC.

This CDR3 reads CASSATRAGTNSPLHF. CDR3 bases: TGTGCCAGCAGCGCGACTAGGGCAGGGACGAATTCACCCCTCCACTTT. The chain employs TRBV5-8 and TRBJ1-6; TRBD1 might be the D (5 bases). Germline CDR1 reads SGHTS; CDR2 reads YDEGEE. V shed 4 bases and J shed 7 bases, with 18 bases lying between them. The CDR3 consists of 16 residues.

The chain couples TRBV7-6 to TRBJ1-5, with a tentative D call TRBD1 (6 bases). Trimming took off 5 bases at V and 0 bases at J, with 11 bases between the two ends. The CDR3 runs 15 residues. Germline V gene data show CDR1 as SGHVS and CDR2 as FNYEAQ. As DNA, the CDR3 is TGTGCCAGCAGCCCGGGACAAATTAGCAATCAGCCCCAGCATTTT. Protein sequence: CASSPGQISNQPQHF.

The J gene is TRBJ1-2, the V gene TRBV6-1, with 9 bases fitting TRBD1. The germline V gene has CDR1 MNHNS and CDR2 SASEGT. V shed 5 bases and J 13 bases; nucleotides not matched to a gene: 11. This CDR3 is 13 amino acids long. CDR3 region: CASSTTGGALSTF. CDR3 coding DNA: TGTGCCAGCAGTACAACAGGGGGCGCGTTGAGCACCTTC.

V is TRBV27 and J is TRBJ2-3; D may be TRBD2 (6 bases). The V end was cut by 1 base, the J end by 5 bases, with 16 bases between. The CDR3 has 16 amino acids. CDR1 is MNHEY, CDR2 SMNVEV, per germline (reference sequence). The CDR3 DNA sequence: TGTGCCAGCAGTTTATTGACGGGGGACCCGGGAGATACGCAGTATTTT. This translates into CASSLLTGDPGDTQYF.

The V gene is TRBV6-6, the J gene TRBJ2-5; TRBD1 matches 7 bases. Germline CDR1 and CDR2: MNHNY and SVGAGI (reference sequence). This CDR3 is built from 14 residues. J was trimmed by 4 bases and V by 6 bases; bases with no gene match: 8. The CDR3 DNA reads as TGTGCCAGCAGGATACAGGGGCAGGGAGAGACCCAGTACTTC. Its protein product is CASRIQGQGETQYF.

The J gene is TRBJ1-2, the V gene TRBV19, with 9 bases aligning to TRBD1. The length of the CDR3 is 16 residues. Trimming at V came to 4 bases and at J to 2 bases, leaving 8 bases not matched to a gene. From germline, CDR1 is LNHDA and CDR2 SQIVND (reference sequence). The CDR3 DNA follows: TGTGCCAGTAGTAGGGGCCGGGACAGGGTAAACTATGGCTACACCTTC. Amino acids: CASSRGRDRVNYGYTF. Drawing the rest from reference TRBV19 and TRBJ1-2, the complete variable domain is DGGITQSPKYLFRKEGQNVTLSCEQNLNHDAMYWYRQDPGQGLRLIYYSQIVNDFQKGDIAEGYSVSREKKESFPLTVTSAQKNPTAFYLCASSRGRDRVNYGYTFGSGTRLTVV.

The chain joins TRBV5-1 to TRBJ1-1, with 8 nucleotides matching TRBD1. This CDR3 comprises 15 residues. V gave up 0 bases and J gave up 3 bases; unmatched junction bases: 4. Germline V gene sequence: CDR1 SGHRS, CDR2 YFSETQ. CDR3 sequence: CASSLDGQGHTEAFF. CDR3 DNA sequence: TGCGCCAGCAGCTTGGATGGACAGGGACACACTGAAGCTTTCTTT.

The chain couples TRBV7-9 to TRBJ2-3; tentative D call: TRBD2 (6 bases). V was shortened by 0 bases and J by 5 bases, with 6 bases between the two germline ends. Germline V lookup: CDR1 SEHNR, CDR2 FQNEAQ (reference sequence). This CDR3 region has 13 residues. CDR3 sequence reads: CASSLAGGDTQYF. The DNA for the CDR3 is TGTGCCAGCAGCTTAGCCGGGGGAGATACGCAGTATTTT.

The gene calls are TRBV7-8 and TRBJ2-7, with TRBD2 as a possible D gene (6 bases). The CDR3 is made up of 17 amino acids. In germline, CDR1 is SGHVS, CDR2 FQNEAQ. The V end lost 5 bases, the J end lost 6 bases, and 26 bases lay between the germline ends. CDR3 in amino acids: CASSPDHGGEVGSEQYF. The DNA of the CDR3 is TGTGCCAGCAGCCCAGACCACGGTGGGGAGGTTGGGAGCGAGCAGTACTTC.

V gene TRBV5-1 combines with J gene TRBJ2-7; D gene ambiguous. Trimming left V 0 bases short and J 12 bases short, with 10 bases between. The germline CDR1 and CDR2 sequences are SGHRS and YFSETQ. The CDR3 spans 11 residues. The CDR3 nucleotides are TGCGCCAGCAGCTTGGGTGAGACATGGTACTTC. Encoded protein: CASSLGETWYF.

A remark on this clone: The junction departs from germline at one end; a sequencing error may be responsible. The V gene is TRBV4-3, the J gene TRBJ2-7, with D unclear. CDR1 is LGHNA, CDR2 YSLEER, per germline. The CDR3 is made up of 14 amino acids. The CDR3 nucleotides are TGCGTCAGCAGCCAAGAAGCCGAGCTCTACGAGCAGTACTTC. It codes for CVSSQEAELYEQYF.

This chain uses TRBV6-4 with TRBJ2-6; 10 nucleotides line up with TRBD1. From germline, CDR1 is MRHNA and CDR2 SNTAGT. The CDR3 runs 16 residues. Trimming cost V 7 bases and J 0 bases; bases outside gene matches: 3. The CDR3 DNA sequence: TGTGCCAGCAAGGGACAGGGGATCTCTGGGGCCAACGTCCTGACTTTC. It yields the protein CASKGQGISGANVLTF.

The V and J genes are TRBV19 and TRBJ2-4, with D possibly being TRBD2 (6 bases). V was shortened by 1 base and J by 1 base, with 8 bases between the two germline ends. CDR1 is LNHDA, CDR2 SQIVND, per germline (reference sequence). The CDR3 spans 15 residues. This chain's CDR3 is CASSIVGRAKNIQYF. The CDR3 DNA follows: TGTGCCAGTAGTATAGTAGGGAGGGCCAAAAACATTCAGTACTTC. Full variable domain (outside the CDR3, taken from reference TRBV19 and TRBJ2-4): DGGITQSPKYLFRKEGQNVTLSCEQNLNHDAMYWYRQDPGQGLRLIYYSQIVNDFQKGDIAEGYSVSREKKESFPLTVTSAQKNPTAFYLCASSIVGRAKNIQYFGAGTRLSVL.

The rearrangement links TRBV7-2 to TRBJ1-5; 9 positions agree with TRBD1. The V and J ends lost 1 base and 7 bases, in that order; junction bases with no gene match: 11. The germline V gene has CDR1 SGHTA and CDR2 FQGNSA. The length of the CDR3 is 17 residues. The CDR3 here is CASSLDGGTGKTQPQHF. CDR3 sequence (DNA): TGTGCCAGCAGCTTAGACGGAGGGACAGGGAAGACACAGCCCCAGCATTTT.

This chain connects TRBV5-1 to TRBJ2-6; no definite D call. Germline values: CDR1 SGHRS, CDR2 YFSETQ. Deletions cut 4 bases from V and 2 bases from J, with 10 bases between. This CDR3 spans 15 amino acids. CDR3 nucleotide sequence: TGCGCCAGCAGCCTGACTCTGGCTGGGGCCAACGTCCTGACTTTC. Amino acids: CASSLTLAGANVLTF.

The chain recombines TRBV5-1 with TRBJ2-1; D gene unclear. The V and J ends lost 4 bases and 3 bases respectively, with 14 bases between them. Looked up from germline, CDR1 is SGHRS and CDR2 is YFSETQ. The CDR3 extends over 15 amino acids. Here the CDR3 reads CASSAEPRNYNEQFF. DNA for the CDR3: TGCGCCAGCAGCGCGGAGCCTAGAAACTACAATGAGCAGTTCTTC.

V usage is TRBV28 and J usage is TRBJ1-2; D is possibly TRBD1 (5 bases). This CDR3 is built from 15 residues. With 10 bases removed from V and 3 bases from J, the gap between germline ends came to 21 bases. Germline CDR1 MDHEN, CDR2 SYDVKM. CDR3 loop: CAISNGEDTYYGYTF. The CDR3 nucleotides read TGTGCCATTTCGAACGGGGAGGACACCTACTATGGCTACACCTTC.

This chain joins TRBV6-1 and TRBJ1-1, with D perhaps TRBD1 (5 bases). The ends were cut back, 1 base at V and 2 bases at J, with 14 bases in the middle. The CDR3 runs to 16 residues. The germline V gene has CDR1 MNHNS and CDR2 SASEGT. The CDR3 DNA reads TGTGCCAGCAGTGAAGGGTCCCCGGGGGATAACACTGAAGCTTTCTTT. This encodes CASSEGSPGDNTEAFF.

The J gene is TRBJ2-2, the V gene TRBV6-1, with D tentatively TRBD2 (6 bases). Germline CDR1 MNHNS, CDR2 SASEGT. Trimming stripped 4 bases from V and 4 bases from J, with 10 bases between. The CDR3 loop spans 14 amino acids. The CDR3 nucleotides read TGTGCCAGCAGTGGTAGCGGCAGCACCGGGGAGCTGTTTTTT. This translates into CASSGSGSTGELFF.

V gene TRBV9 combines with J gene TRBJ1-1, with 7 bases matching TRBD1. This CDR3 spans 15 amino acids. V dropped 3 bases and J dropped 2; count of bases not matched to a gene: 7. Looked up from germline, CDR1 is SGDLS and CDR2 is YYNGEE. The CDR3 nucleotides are TGTGCCAGCAGCGCCCGACAGGGACCAAACACTGAAGCTTTCTTT. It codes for CASSARQGPNTEAFF. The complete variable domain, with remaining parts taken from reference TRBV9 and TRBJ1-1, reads DSGVTQTPKHLITATGQRVTLRCSPRSGDLSVYWYQQSLDQGLQFLIQYYNGEERAKGNILERFSAQQFPDLHSELNLSSLELGDSALYFCASSARQGPNTEAFFGQGTRLTVV.

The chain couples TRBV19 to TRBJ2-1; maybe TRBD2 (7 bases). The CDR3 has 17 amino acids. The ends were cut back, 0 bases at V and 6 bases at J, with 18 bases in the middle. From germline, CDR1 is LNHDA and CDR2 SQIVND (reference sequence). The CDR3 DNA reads TGTGCCAGTAGTATAGATCGGGGGGCTCGGGTTATCAATGAGCAGTTCTTC. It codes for CASSIDRGARVINEQFF. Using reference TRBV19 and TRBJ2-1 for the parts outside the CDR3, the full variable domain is DGGITQSPKYLFRKEGQNVTLSCEQNLNHDAMYWYRQDPGQGLRLIYYSQIVNDFQKGDIAEGYSVSREKKESFPLTVTSAQKNPTAFYLCASSIDRGARVINEQFFGPGTRLTVL.

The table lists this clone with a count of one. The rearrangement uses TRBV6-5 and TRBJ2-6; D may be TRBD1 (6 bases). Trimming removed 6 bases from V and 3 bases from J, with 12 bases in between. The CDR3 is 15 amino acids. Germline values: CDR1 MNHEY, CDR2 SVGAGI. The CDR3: CASSADRSGANVLTF. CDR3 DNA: TGTGCCAGCAGCGCCGACAGGAGTGGGGCCAACGTCCTGACTTTC.